Following are 9 T cell receptor beta chains from one sample sequenced in a study of cytomegalovirus exposure and HLA in healthy donors (TCRdb year 2017). The library was prepared using the immunoSEQ multiplex PCR assay. A mixture of 60 forward primers for TCR Vbeta segments and 13 reverse primers for TCR Jbeta segments was used in the multiplex PCR. In TCRdb, the immuneACCESS table is reduced to in-frame sequences with V and J assigned. These tables do not hold every clone; where another copy was compared, an unresolved V gene accounts for under half, and the others remain unexplained. In this sample the table shows fewer than 150,000 clones, 85% of which occur a single time. Less than 7% of the sample is in the top ten clones. The sequenced sample consisted of PBMCs. The receptors stem from a woman in her twenties or thirties in good health and CMV-seropositive.

For the CDR3, the DNA is TGTGCCAGCAGCTCCCTCCTGACAGGGAACACTGAAGCTTTCTTT. The encoded protein is CASSSLLTGNTEAFF. The chain couples TRBV5-6 to TRBJ1-1, with a possible D match to TRBD1 (6 bases). The CDR3 length is 15 residues. Germline assignment: CDR1 SGHDT and CDR2 YYEEEE. V lost 3 bases, J lost 1 base, and 13 bases lay in between.

V usage is TRBV6-1 and J usage is TRBJ2-5; 7 bases line up with TRBD1. The CDR3 runs to 13 residues. V shed 6 bases and J 5 bases; nucleotides not matched to a gene: 6. Germline CDR1 MNHNS, CDR2 SASEGT. CDR3 region: CASRDYRGETQYF. The DNA of the CDR3 is TGTGCCAGCAGGGATTACAGGGGTGAGACCCAGTACTTC.

Only a few counts were recorded for this clone. This rearrangement joins TRBV9 to TRBJ1-1, with 8 bases matching TRBD1. The CDR3 has 15 amino acids. The germline V gene encodes CDR1 SGDLS and CDR2 YYNGEE. Trimming at V came to 3 bases and at J to 1 base, leaving 5 bases not matched to a gene. The CDR3 DNA sequence: TGTGCCAGCAGCGACCGACAGGGGCCGAACACTGAAGCTTTCTTT. Its translation is CASSDRQGPNTEAFF.

J is TRBJ2-7 and V is TRBV29-1; 9 bases agree with TRBD1. CDR1 is SQVTM, CDR2 ANQGSEA, per germline. The trim removed 7 bases at V and 1 base at J, leaving 8 bases unmatched. This CDR3 region has 14 residues. The CDR3, as DNA: TGCAGCGCCGCGGACAGGGGCCAGTCCTACGAGCAGTACTTC. Its protein is CSAADRGQSYEQYF.

This clone has a single count. V gene TRBV18 combines with J gene TRBJ1-1, with D possibly TRBD1 on 6 matching bases. The germline CDR1 and CDR2 sequences are KGHSH and LQKENI. V shed 0 bases and J shed 0 bases, with 14 bases lying between them. This CDR3 has 17 amino acids. CDR3 sequence reads: CASSPPRGGFMNTEAFF. The CDR3 nucleotides read TGTGCCAGCTCACCACCGCGAGGGGGATTCATGAACACTGAAGCTTTCTTT. Complete variable domain (other parts from reference TRBV18 and TRBJ1-1): NAGVMQNPRHLVRRRGQEARLRCSPMKGHSHVYWYRQLPEEGLKFMVYLQKENIIDESGMPKERFSAEFPKEGPSILRIQQVVRGDSAAYFCASSPPRGGFMNTEAFFGQGTRLTVV.

This clone was observed a handful of times. The chain couples TRBV30 to TRBJ1-2; 9 nucleotides line up with TRBD1. Trimming removed 3 bases from V and 8 bases from J; junction bases left unmatched: 7. There are 13 residues in the CDR3. Per the germline V gene, CDR1 is GTSNPN and CDR2 is SVGIG (reference sequence). CDR3 sequence reads: CAWRAQGAGGYTF. The CDR3 DNA is TGTGCCTGGAGAGCACAGGGGGCAGGCGGCTACACCTTC.

The gene calls are TRBV7-6 and TRBJ2-5; 8 nucleotides line up with TRBD2. The J call could be wrong; TRBJ2-7 is a better fit for the DNA end. The CDR3 sequence is 15 residues long. Germline V CDR1 and CDR2: SGHVS, FNYEAQ. The CDR3 region is CASSSSPAGGYEQYF. CDR3 sequence (DNA): TGTGCCAGCAGCTCCAGCCCCGCGGGAGGCTACGAGCAGTACTTC.

J is TRBJ2-1 and V is TRBV19; D is unclear. This CDR3 is built from 14 residues. Per germline, CDR1 LNHDA and CDR2 SQIVND (reference sequence). V lost 2 bases to trimming and J lost 6 bases, with 11 bases between them. CDR3: CASSIMGSLNEQFF. CDR3 bases: TGTGCCAGTAGTATAATGGGCAGCCTCAATGAGCAGTTCTTC.

The rearrangement joins TRBV15 to TRBJ2-7; 8 bases are a match to TRBD2. The CDR3 has 15 amino acids. CDR1 is LNHNV, CDR2 YYDKDF, per germline (reference sequence). Trimming cost V 2 bases and J 5 bases; bases outside gene matches: 8. For the CDR3, the DNA is TGTGCCACCAGCAGACCGGGACTAGACTTCAACGAGCAGTACTTC. It yields the protein CATSRPGLDFNEQYF.